This TCR beta chain was identified in a study of T cell repertoires in cytomegalovirus infection. The V segment lost 1 base and the J segment 2 bases; nucleotides outside the gene matches: 6. Germline V gene sequence: CDR1 SGHDT, CDR2 YYEEEE. The CDR3 consists of 16 residues. There are a few counts of this clonotype. Antigen unknown. TCRdb passed the reads through MiXCR, listing each CDR3 protein once. Among 300,000 to 400,000 distinct CDR3 sequences, 25% to 30% were seen once, and the ten largest hold 20%. The sequencing here drew on cultured PBMCs, taken from culture after CMV antigen stimulation. The V and J genes are TRBV5-6 and TRBJ2-3; 8 nucleotides line up with TRBD1. The receptor's source is a human donor in good health (CMV status not recorded). Some clones in this sample may be carry-over from other donors' samples. The CDR3 coding sequence is TGTGCCAGCAGCTTGACCGGACAGGGTTTCACAGATACGCAGTATTTT. As protein: CASSLTGQGFTDTQYF.